This T cell receptor (beta chain) was sequenced in a study of regulatory T cells in long-lasting Graves disease. Per germline, CDR1 SGHKS and CDR2 YYEKEE (reference sequence). The CDR3 loop spans 12 amino acids. V dropped 0 bases and J dropped 7 bases, with 8 bases sitting between them. Noted time point: newly diagnosed GD, antithyroid drugs for less than 3 months. RNA extracted from PBMCs served as the sequencing template. Arm-PCR with iRepertoire HTBI primers amplified the CDR3 regions for these TCR beta libraries. TCRdb called the multiplex PCR reads again in MiXCR, with one record for every CDR3 protein. The sample lists around 450,000 distinct CDR3 sequences, about 15% occurring once. These data also formed part of another study, on T cells in Graves' hyperthyroidism and ophthalmopathy. From that paper: Most clonotypes expanded in the thyroid (above 0.001) were also present in blood. Ophthalmopathy stood apart from stable hyperthyroidism in a 13 V-J model.

This receptor was identified in a woman aged 40 to 55 with Graves disease. V gene TRBV5-5 combines with J gene TRBJ2-7; D remains unclear. The starting material was peripheral blood mononuclear cells (PBMCs), obtained at new diagnosis, from a patient treated with antithyroid drugs. The DNA of the CDR3 is TGTGCCAGCAGCTTGGATTTCTGGGAGCAGTACTTC. It yields the protein CASSLDFWEQYF.